The 15 T cell receptor beta chains listed next were all sequenced from one sample in a study of blood T cells in healthy people across ages. A second PCR of roughly 6 to 12 cycles used a sample-barcoded 5' primer and a J-beta primer mix. TCRdb passed the 5' RACE reads through MiXCR, listing each CDR3 protein once. The data contain about 1.8 million distinct CDR3 sequences, about 49% of them seen just once; the ten biggest clones take up 2.1%. The sequenced sample consisted of blood. These receptors originate from a woman in her thirties or forties in good health.

The rearrangement joins TRBV4-1 to TRBJ1-2; D is unclear. The V end lost 3 bases, the J end lost 0 bases, and 11 bases lay between the germline ends. Germline CDR1 MGHRA, CDR2 YSYEKL. The CDR3 length is 15 residues. CDR3 bases: TGCGCCAGCAGCCAGGCAGACACTACTAACTATGGCTACACCTTC. It yields the protein CASSQADTTNYGYTF.

This chain links TRBV28 with TRBJ2-3, with D possibly matching TRBD1 (7 bases). Trimming stripped 5 bases from V and 0 bases from J, with 15 bases between. The CDR3 sequence is 16 residues long. Germline V gives CDR1 MDHEN, CDR2 SYDVKM. This CDR3 reads CASSERGTASTDTQYF. The CDR3 coding sequence is TGTGCCAGCAGTGAACGGGGGACAGCCAGCACAGATACGCAGTATTTT.

The chain joins TRBV2 to TRBJ2-3, with D maybe TRBD2 (6 bases). Germline V gene sequence: CDR1 SNHLY, CDR2 FYNNEI. Trimming took off 3 bases at V and 5 bases at J, with 12 bases between the two ends. The CDR3 runs to 14 residues. The DNA for the CDR3 is TGTGCCAGCAGTGAGGCGACTAGGAGAGATACGCAGTATTTT. It codes for CASSEATRRDTQYF.

This clonotype showed up just a few times. This sequence joins TRBV28 and TRBJ2-1, with D hard to call. Trimming removed 10 bases from V and 9 bases from J, with 10 bases in between. CDR3 length: 10 residues. Germline CDR1 reads MDHEN; CDR2 reads SYDVKM. CDR3 sequence (DNA): TGTGCCACCCTTTGGGGTGAGCAGTTCTTC. The encoded protein is CATLWGEQFF.

V and J are TRBV6-1 and TRBJ2-4; 7 bases line up with TRBD1. The end of the DNA is better explained by TRBJ2-7, so the J call may be wrong. Germline V lookup: CDR1 MNHNS, CDR2 SASEGT. This CDR3 has 12 residues. The CDR3 DNA is TGTGCCAGCAGCGATGGGACAGCCGAGCAGTACTTC. Its translation is CASSDGTAEQYF.

The J gene is TRBJ2-5, the V gene TRBV4-2, with D hard to call. The closer fit of TRBJ2-7 to the DNA end suggests the J call may be wrong. Germline CDR1 and CDR2: LGHNA and YNFKEQ. The CDR3 loop spans 14 amino acids. The CDR3 here is CASSQDRVIYEQYF. The CDR3 bases are TGTGCCAGCAGCCAAGATCGAGTTATCTACGAGCAGTACTTC.

The CDR3 protein is CASSLGASGETDTQYF. CDR3 sequence (DNA): TGTGCCAGCAGCTTGGGCGCTAGCGGGGAAACAGATACGCAGTATTTT. The chain is built from TRBV7-9 and TRBJ2-3; 9 nucleotides line up with TRBD2. CDR3 size: 16 residues. J was trimmed by 3 bases and V by 3 bases; bases with no gene match: 7. In germline, CDR1 is SEHNR, CDR2 FQNEAQ (reference sequence). The full variable domain, completed using reference TRBV7-9 and TRBJ2-3, is DTGVSQNPRHKITKRGQNVTFRCDPISEHNRLYWYRQTLGQGPEFLTYFQNEAQLEKSRLLSDRFSAERPKGSFSTLEIQRTEQGDSAMYLCASSLGASGETDTQYFGPGTRLTVL.

This rearrangement joins TRBV6-5 to TRBJ1-5; D remains unclear. This CDR3 contains 13 residues. CDR1 is MNHEY and CDR2 is SVGAGI in the germline V gene. Deletions cut 1 base from V and 3 bases from J, with 4 bases between. The CDR3 DNA reads TGTGCCAGCAGTTACTTCTTCAATCAGCCCCAGCATTTT. It yields the protein CASSYFFNQPQHF.

This clonotype occurred a few times. V is TRBV4-1 and J is TRBJ2-5; a weak D match, TRBD2 (5 bases). Trimming stripped 3 bases from V and 0 bases from J, with 14 bases between. The length of the CDR3 is 16 residues. Germline CDR1 MGHRA, CDR2 YSYEKL. CDR3 region: CASSHPPEANQETQYF. The CDR3 DNA sequence: TGCGCCAGCAGCCATCCTCCGGAGGCTAACCAAGAGACCCAGTACTTC.

This clonotype turned up a few times. The gene calls are TRBV5-1 and TRBJ2-7; 7 bases line up with TRBD1. Per the germline V gene, CDR1 is SGHRS and CDR2 is YFSETQ. The CDR3 consists of 15 residues. The junction had 10 bases not matched to a gene; V was cut back by 4 bases and J by 3 bases. The CDR3 spells CASSPPRTGYYEQYF. The CDR3 DNA is TGCGCCAGCAGCCCTCCGAGGACAGGATACTACGAGCAGTACTTC.

The rearrangement links TRBV4-3 to TRBJ1-2; D uncertain. The CDR3 spans 15 residues. Germline V lookup: CDR1 LGHNA, CDR2 YSLEER. V gave up 0 bases and J gave up 8 bases, with 16 bases separating them. CDR3 loop: CASSQEDGSGNGYTF. CDR3 sequence (DNA): TGCGCCAGCAGCCAAGAGGATGGGTCCGGGAACGGCTACACCTTC.

This clonotype has more than one count but fewer than ten. This chain links TRBV7-2 with TRBJ2-5; 9 bases fit TRBD2. Germline V gene data show CDR1 as SGHTA and CDR2 as FQGNSA. V lost 1 base and J lost 4; bases outside the gene matches: 7. This CDR3 comprises 16 residues. The CDR3 loop reads CASSLVPSGASETQYF. The CDR3 DNA sequence: TGTGCCAGCAGCTTAGTCCCTAGCGGGGCTTCAGAGACCCAGTACTTC.

The chain has TRBV5-1 and TRBJ2-1; possible D gene TRBD1, 6 bases. The ends were cut back, 2 bases at V and 2 bases at J, with 17 bases in the middle. Germline values: CDR1 SGHRS, CDR2 YFSETQ. The CDR3 loop spans 17 amino acids. The CDR3 DNA reads as TGCGCCAGCAGCTTACAGGGAACGACGGTAGCCTACAATGAGCAGTTCTTC. Protein product: CASSLQGTTVAYNEQFF. The entire variable domain, with the rest obtained from reference TRBV5-1 and TRBJ2-1, is as follows: KAGVTQTPRYLIKTRGQQVTLSCSPISGHRSVSWYQQTPGQGLQFLFEYFSETQRNKGNFPGRFSGRQFSNSRSEMNVSTLELGDSALYLCASSLQGTTVAYNEQFFGPGTRLTVL.

This clonotype was seen more than once but under ten times. The V and J genes are TRBV20-1 and TRBJ2-7; 8 bases are shared with TRBD1. Germline V gives CDR1 DFQATT, CDR2 SNEGSKA (reference sequence). The V and J ends lost 6 bases and 6 bases, in that order; junction bases with no gene match: 13. The CDR3 runs to 14 residues. CDR3 nucleotides: TGCAGTGCCGAGTCGGGACAGGACATTTTCGAGCAGTACTTC. Translated: CSAESGQDIFEQYF.

The chain carries TRBV7-9 and TRBJ2-7; D is possibly TRBD1 (6 bases). Germline CDR1 is SEHNR and CDR2 is FQNEAQ (reference sequence). V was pared by 5 bases and J by 4 bases, with 18 bases between. The CDR3 consists of 15 residues. Written as DNA, the CDR3 is TGTGCCAGCAGCCAACCTACAGGGCACCTTTACGAGCAGTACTTC. This encodes CASSQPTGHLYEQYF.